These T cell receptor beta chains were read from a single sample in a study of blood T cell repertoires in COVID-19. Profiling relied on immunoSEQ multiplex PCR, and the TCRdb table lists in-frame clones only, not all of them. The sample includes 25,000 to 30,000 clones, around nine tenths of them seen just once. Sequencing was carried out using peripheral blood. These receptors were obtained from a human donor in a cohort sampled during active COVID-19. CDR3s leave out the opening cysteine and the closing phenylalanine or tryptophan. Where a row states a size, it is once, few, many or the class of an expanded clone; other rows omit it.

j_call clone_size v_call cdr3_aa
TRBJ1-2 . TRBV5-1 ASSLDRIYGYT
TRBJ2-5 . TRBV5-1 ASSWGLAGGSETQY
TRBJ2-1 . TRBV2 ASRGRLAGAPNEQF
TRBJ1-5 . TRBV28 ASTRSTGQGRQPQH
TRBJ2-1 . TRBV29-1 SVEDQGTYNEQF
TRBJ1-1 . TRBV28 ASSLGGEAEAF
TRBJ2-2 . TRBV7-2 ASSVGPIVGELF
TRBJ1-1 . TRBV5-1 ASSLAPGSVTEAF
TRBJ1-1 . TRBV10-1 AIKHLRERNTEAF
TRBJ2-2 . TRBV7-2 ASSEGLAVANTGELF
TRBJ1-1 . TRBV18 ASSPEVNTEAF
TRBJ1-2 . TRBV7-2 ASSHGTGASRDYGYT
TRBJ2-4 . TRBV5-6 ASSLAGTGGSVPLQY
TRBJ1-5 . TRBV10-2 ASSGRQQGASNQPQH
TRBJ1-3 once TRBV6-5 ASSYSSGQGGNTIY
TRBJ2-7 . TRBV6-6 ASSSPGLAGASEQY
TRBJ2-1 once TRBV9 ASSAASGAVEQF
TRBJ1-2 . TRBV19 ASKPGQMVGNYGYT
TRBJ2-7 . TRBV4-3 ASSQGGPGTYEQY
TRBJ1-4 . TRBV10-2 ASSAQLSEKLF
TRBJ2-2 . TRBV24-1 ATEGALNTGELF
TRBJ2-2 once TRBV5-5 ASSQDTGLVSLF
TRBJ2-7 . TRBV7-8 ASSRDRVDEQY
TRBJ1-2 . TRBV4-3 ASSQGQNYGYT
TRBJ1-1 . TRBV18 ASSPSGVGNTEAF
TRBJ2-7 few TRBV11-2 ASSSPTRVGEQY
TRBJ2-3 . TRBV27 ASRITRLGIDTQY
TRBJ2-4 . TRBV23-1 ASRAGHVLAKNIQY
TRBJ2-1 . TRBV7-3 ASSPSASSYNEQF
TRBJ2-3 . TRBV7-9 ASSPTSGFTDTQY
TRBJ2-1 once TRBV29-1 SVEEGRGSSYNEQF
TRBJ2-7 . TRBV12-3/TRBV12-4 ASSSTWEQY
TRBJ2-5 few TRBV5-4 ASSLDSHQETQY
TRBJ2-2 . TRBV10-1 ASSEWGGNTGELF
TRBJ2-7 . TRBV7-2 ASSNKAGGPNEQY
TRBJ1-6 . TRBV6-5 ASSRDRGYNSPLH
TRBJ2-2 . TRBV3-1/TRBV3-2 ASSQQASNTGELF
TRBJ2-3 . TRBV18 ASSPPGNPDTQY
TRBJ1-6 few TRBV11-2 ASSLFGGGNSPLH
TRBJ2-7 . TRBV5-4 ASSTGLAGGYEQY
TRBJ2-3 . TRBV5-1 ASSSGLLLGDTQY
TRBJ2-5 . TRBV25-1 ASSTHRGLQETQY
TRBJ2-1 . TRBV19 ASSTAGRSYNEQF
TRBJ2-5 . TRBV3-1/TRBV3-2 ASSTSGRAGETQY